Listed here are 14 T cell receptor beta chains from one sample, sequenced in a study of beta chain features in type 1 diabetes. Every bit of the isolated RNA underwent reverse transcription, so sequencing read expressed TCRB transcripts. Sequenced by immunoSEQ multiplex PCR; TCRdb stores in-frame clones only, minus some. The data contain approximately 160,000 clones, around 63% of them singletons. General observations from the study: Within each of all four CD4+ subsets, Type 1 diabetes patients had TCRB CDR3s that were moderately but significantly shorter.

No antigen has been identified for these receptors. Sequenced sample: naive CD4+ T cells from blood. The receptors originated from a man aged 25 to 40 with type 1 diabetes.

The J gene is TRBJ1-2, the V gene TRBV30; 7 positions match TRBD1. Germline CDR1 is GTSNPN and CDR2 is SVGIG (reference sequence). CDR3 length equals 15 residues. Trimming at V came to 3 bases and at J to 0 bases, leaving 7 bases not matched to a gene. The CDR3 here is CAWRFPGQTNYGYTF. CDR3 coding DNA: TGTGCCTGGAGATTCCCGGGACAGACTAACTATGGCTACACCTTC.

To note about this clone: The junction and the germline gene differ at one end; a read error may be behind it. The chain carries TRBV15 and TRBJ1-1; no reliable D call. Looked up from germline, CDR1 is LNHNV and CDR2 is YYDKDF (reference sequence). This CDR3 spans 14 amino acids. The CDR3 DNA is TGTGCCACCAGCAGAGATATTGCCGGGCAGGCTAGCTTCTGG. Translated, it gives CATSRDIAGQASFW.

J is TRBJ2-5 and V is TRBV25-1; 9 nucleotides agree with TRBD1. The germline gives CDR1 MGHDK, CDR2 SYGVNS. The CDR3 is made up of 14 amino acids. After removal of 7 bases from V and 1 base from J, the junction contained 4 bases not matched to a gene. The CDR3 coding sequence is TGTGCCAGCATTGCGGGACAGGGCCAAGAGACCCAGTACTTC. Translating gives CASIAGQGQETQYF.

The chain joins TRBV13 to TRBJ2-1, with D unresolved. Trimming shortened V by 0 bases and J by 4 bases, and 10 bases separated the two germline ends. This CDR3 has 15 residues. Germline V gives CDR1 PRHDT, CDR2 FYEKMQ (reference sequence). CDR3 protein: CASSLGTLLYNEQFF. The CDR3 DNA reads as TGTGCCAGCAGCTTAGGGACTCTTCTTTACAATGAGCAGTTCTTC.

This chain uses TRBV29-1 with TRBJ2-7, with D uncertain. The CDR3 covers 13 residues. Between the trimmed V and J ends, which lost 4 bases and 3 bases, there was a span of 13 bases. Germline V gene data show CDR1 as SQVTM and CDR2 as ANQGSEA. The CDR3 coding sequence is TGCAGCGTTGCCCGCCAGAAAAGCTACGAGCAGTACTTC. This sequence encodes CSVARQKSYEQYF.

This rearrangement joins TRBV7-2 to TRBJ2-7, with a weak D call TRBD2 (5 bases). Trimming removed 3 bases at V and 2 bases at J, with 11 bases between. The V gene's germline CDR1 is SGHTA and CDR2 FQGNSA. This CDR3 has 14 residues. The DNA of the CDR3 is TGTGCCAGCAGCTTCTCGGGAAATGCCTACGAGCAGTACTTC. It is translated as CASSFSGNAYEQYF.

This sequence joins TRBV15 and TRBJ2-5; 7 nucleotides agree with TRBD1. Trimming removed 0 bases from V and 3 bases from J; junction bases left unmatched: 4. CDR3 size: 15 residues. Germline V gives CDR1 LNHNV, CDR2 YYDKDF (reference sequence). The CDR3 sequence: CATSRDQGVEETQYF. Written as DNA, the CDR3 is TGTGCCACCAGCAGAGACCAGGGGGTTGAAGAGACCCAGTACTTC.

The chain carries TRBV9 and TRBJ1-3, with D unresolved. Germline values: CDR1 SGDLS, CDR2 YYNGEE. CDR3 size: 10 residues. With 3 bases removed from V and 5 bases from J, the gap between germline ends came to 0 bases. The CDR3 region has the DNA TGTGCCAGCAGCGGAAACACCATATATTTT. It yields the protein CASSGNTIYF.

The chain combines TRBV9 with TRBJ2-2; D uncertain. Germline CDR1 is SGDLS and CDR2 is YYNGEE. V lost 3 bases and J lost 4, with 10 bases in between. The CDR3 has 14 amino acids. CDR3 sequence reads: CASSAVQATGELFF. CDR3 nucleotides: TGTGCCAGCAGCGCCGTCCAGGCCACCGGGGAGCTGTTTTTT. Filled out from reference TRBV9 and TRBJ2-2, the complete variable domain reads DSGVTQTPKHLITATGQRVTLRCSPRSGDLSVYWYQQSLDQGLQFLIQYYNGEERAKGNILERFSAQQFPDLHSELNLSSLELGDSALYFCASSAVQATGELFFGEGSRLTVL.

The chain has TRBV5-1 and TRBJ2-3, with TRBD2 matching 7 bases. V dropped 2 bases and J dropped 2; count of bases not matched to a gene: 5. In germline, CDR1 is SGHRS, CDR2 YFSETQ. This CDR3 comprises 15 residues. The CDR3 bases are TGCGCCAGCAGCTTCGGACTAGGCCTCACAGATACGCAGTATTTT. Translation gives CASSFGLGLTDTQYF. Full variable domain (remainder filled in from reference TRBV5-1 and TRBJ2-3): KAGVTQTPRYLIKTRGQQVTLSCSPISGHRSVSWYQQTPGQGLQFLFEYFSETQRNKGNFPGRFSGRQFSNSRSEMNVSTLELGDSALYLCASSFGLGLTDTQYFGPGTRLTVL.

This clone was recorded only once. The rearrangement links TRBV9 to TRBJ2-5; TRBD2 matches 10 bases. CDR1 and CDR2 from the germline V gene are SGDLS and YYNGEE. V shed 0 bases and J 5 bases; nucleotides not matched to a gene: 7. The CDR3 is 16 residues long. Here the CDR3 reads CASSVGPSGGMETQYF. CDR3 bases: TGTGCCAGCAGCGTAGGTCCTAGCGGGGGTATGGAGACCCAGTACTTC.

V is TRBV29-1 and J is TRBJ1-5; 7 bases agree with TRBD1. Germline loops: CDR1 SQVTM, CDR2 ANQGSEA. The CDR3 covers 13 residues. After removal of 4 bases from V and 5 bases from J, the junction contained 5 bases not matched to a gene. The CDR3 loop is CSVGGQTDQPQHF. The CDR3 region has the DNA TGCAGCGTTGGGGGACAGACTGATCAGCCCCAGCATTTT.

V and J are TRBV7-9 and TRBJ2-5; D perhaps matches TRBD1 (6 bases). V dropped 4 bases and J dropped 2 bases, with 8 bases sitting between them. CDR1 and CDR2 from the germline V gene are SEHNR and FQNEAQ (reference sequence). The CDR3 is 13 residues long. The CDR3 DNA reads as TGTGCCAGCAGCTCCGGACAGCAAGAGACCCAGTACTTC. It specifies CASSSGQQETQYF.

V usage is TRBV30 and J usage is TRBJ1-4; D uncertain. The CDR3 spans 13 residues. The germline gives CDR1 GTSNPN, CDR2 SVGIG (reference sequence). CDR3 nucleotides: TGTGCAGCGCGGAGGACAACTAATGAAAAACTGTTTTTT. Its translation: CAARRTTNEKLFF.